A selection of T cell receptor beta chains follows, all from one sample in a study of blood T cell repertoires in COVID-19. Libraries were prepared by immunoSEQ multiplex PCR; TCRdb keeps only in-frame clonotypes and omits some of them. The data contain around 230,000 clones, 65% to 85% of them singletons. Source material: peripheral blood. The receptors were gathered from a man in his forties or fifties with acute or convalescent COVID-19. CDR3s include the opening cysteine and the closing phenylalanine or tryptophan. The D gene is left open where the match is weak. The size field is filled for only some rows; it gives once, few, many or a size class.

DNA: TGTGCCAGCAGGCTTGGACAGGAATCCGAAAAACTGTTTTTT
CDR3: CASRLGQESEKLFF
length: 14
V: TRBV6-6
size: NA
D: TRBD1
J: TRBJ1-4

DNA: TGTGCCACCAGCAGAGACAGGGGCTCTGGAAACACCATATATTTT
CDR3: CATSRDRGSGNTIYF
length: 15
V: TRBV15
size: once
D: NA
J: TRBJ1-3

DNA: TGTGCCTGGAGTGTCCGGGGAACTAATGAAAAACTGTTTTTT
CDR3: CAWSVRGTNEKLFF
length: 14
V: TRBV30
size: NA
D: NA
J: TRBJ1-4

DNA: TGTGCCAGCAGCCAAGGAACAGGGGGCCGTAGCAATCAGCCCCAGCATTTT
CDR3: CASSQGTGGRSNQPQHF
length: 17
V: TRBV4-2
size: once
D: TRBD1
J: TRBJ1-5

DNA: TGTGCCAGCATCCTACTCGGCGGGAACACCGGGGAGCTGTTTTTT
CDR3: CASILLGGNTGELFF
length: 15
V: TRBV5-5
size: NA
D: NA
J: TRBJ2-2

DNA: TGTGCCAGCAGCGGGGGACAGGGAGGCTACAATGAGCAGTTCTTC
CDR3: CASSGGQGGYNEQFF
length: 15
V: TRBV7-2
size: NA
D: TRBD1
J: TRBJ2-1

DNA: TGTGCCAGCTCACGAGAGACAGGGGGCGGCTACACCTTC
CDR3: CASSRETGGGYTF
length: 13
V: TRBV18
size: NA
D: TRBD1
J: TRBJ1-2

DNA: TGTGCCAGCAGACAGGGTGGAACCGGGGAGCTGTTTTTT
CDR3: CASRQGGTGELFF
length: 13
V: TRBV7-8
size: many
D: NA
J: TRBJ2-2

DNA: TGTGCCAGCAGCGAGGGTGGCAGGGGATACGAGCAGTACTTC
CDR3: CASSEGGRGYEQYF
length: 14
V: TRBV7-9
size: NA
D: NA
J: TRBJ2-7

DNA: TGCGCCAGCAGCTTGGGACTAGCAGAACTAAACATTCAGTACTTC
CDR3: CASSLGLAELNIQYF
length: 15
V: TRBV5-1
size: NA
D: TRBD2
J: TRBJ2-4

DNA: TGTGCCAGCGGGCCGGGACTCCGAGACGAGTTCTTC
CDR3: CASGPGLRDEFF
length: 12
V: TRBV12-3/TRBV12-4
size: NA
D: NA
J: TRBJ2-1

DNA: TGTGCCAGTACCAGGGACTACCGAGGCTCCTACAATGAGCAGTTCTTC
CDR3: CASTRDYRGSYNEQFF
length: 16
V: TRBV19
size: NA
D: TRBD2
J: TRBJ2-1

DNA: TGTGCCAGCCGCCGACTAGCAGAGGACAATGAGCAGTTCTTC
CDR3: CASRRLAEDNEQFF
length: 14
V: TRBV6-5
size: NA
D: TRBD2
J: TRBJ2-1

DNA: TGCAGCGTTGAAAGGTCTAGCGGGAGAGAGACCCAGTACTTC
CDR3: CSVERSSGRETQYF
length: 14
V: TRBV29-1
size: NA
D: TRBD2
J: TRBJ2-5

DNA: TGTGCCATCGCAGACCCGGGACAGGGGCGGTATTCACCCCTCCACTTT
CDR3: CAIADPGQGRYSPLHF
length: 16
V: TRBV28
size: NA
D: TRBD1
J: TRBJ1-6

DNA: TGTGCCAGCAGTATTAGCTCCTACAATGAGCAGTTCTTC
CDR3: CASSISSYNEQFF
length: 13
V: TRBV6-4
size: NA
D: NA
J: TRBJ2-1

DNA: TGTGCCACCTCAGAAGCGGGTGCTGAGACCCAGTACTTC
CDR3: CATSEAGAETQYF
length: 13
V: TRBV24-1
size: NA
D: NA
J: TRBJ2-5

DNA: TGTGCCAGCAGCTTTGAAGCGGGGCCGAACACCGGGGAGCTGTTTTTT
CDR3: CASSFEAGPNTGELFF
length: 16
V: TRBV7-2
size: NA
D: TRBD2
J: TRBJ2-2

DNA: TGTGCCAGCAGCCACGGGAGAGTGGCCTACAATGAGCAGTTCTTC
CDR3: CASSHGRVAYNEQFF
length: 15
V: TRBV3-1/TRBV3-2
size: NA
D: NA
J: TRBJ2-1

DNA: TGTGCCAGCTCGTCAGGGGGTATGGCGAACACTGAAGCTTTCTTT
CDR3: CASSSGGMANTEAFF
length: 15
V: TRBV3-1/TRBV3-2
size: NA
D: TRBD1
J: TRBJ1-1

DNA: TGTGCCAGCAAACAGGAGAAAAATTCACCCCTCCACTTT
CDR3: CASKQEKNSPLHF
length: 13
V: TRBV6-5
size: NA
D: NA
J: TRBJ1-6

DNA: TGTGCCAGCACTCTTTTACAGGGTACCGGGGAGCTGTTTTTT
CDR3: CASTLLQGTGELFF
length: 14
V: TRBV2
size: NA
D: NA
J: TRBJ2-2

DNA: TGCGCCAGCAACGAACAGGGGATCGCATACAATGAGCAGTTCTTC
CDR3: CASNEQGIAYNEQFF
length: 15
V: TRBV5-1
size: NA
D: TRBD1
J: TRBJ2-1

DNA: TGCAGTGCTAGTGTGACAACCCAGAACACTGAAGCTTTCTTT
CDR3: CSASVTTQNTEAFF
length: 14
V: TRBV20-1
size: NA
D: NA
J: TRBJ1-1

DNA: TGTGCCAGCGGTTATTCAGCAGATACGCAGTATTTT
CDR3: CASGYSADTQYF
length: 12
V: TRBV27
size: NA
D: NA
J: TRBJ2-3

DNA: TGTGCCAGCAGTCGACAGGCAGGTACCGGGGAGCTGTTTTTT
CDR3: CASSRQAGTGELFF
length: 14
V: TRBV11-2
size: NA
D: NA
J: TRBJ2-2

DNA: TGTGCCACCAGCAGAGATTGGGGACAGGGGAATGAAAAACTGTTTTTT
CDR3: CATSRDWGQGNEKLFF
length: 16
V: TRBV15
size: NA
D: TRBD1
J: TRBJ1-4

DNA: TGTGCCGTGGGCGGGATTCATACAAACGCAGATACGCAGTATTTT
CDR3: CAVGGIHTNADTQYF
length: 15
V: TRBV19
size: NA
D: NA
J: TRBJ2-3

DNA: TGTGCCAGCAGCCAAGAAGGACTGGAGCAGTTCTTC
CDR3: CASSQEGLEQFF
length: 12
V: TRBV3-1/TRBV3-2
size: NA
D: NA
J: TRBJ2-1

DNA: TGTGCCAGCAGTTCCCCGGGACAGACCTATAATTCACCCCTCCACTTT
CDR3: CASSSPGQTYNSPLHF
length: 16
V: TRBV28
size: NA
D: TRBD1
J: TRBJ1-6

DNA: TGTGCCAGCAGTTACGGGGCAGGGCTCTCCTACAATGAGCAGTTCTTC
CDR3: CASSYGAGLSYNEQFF
length: 16
V: TRBV6-5
size: NA
D: NA
J: TRBJ2-1

DNA: TGTGCCAGCACCTTAACCGGGACAGGGCACCTCGAGCAGTACTTC
CDR3: CASTLTGTGHLEQYF
length: 15
V: TRBV7-2
size: NA
D: TRBD1
J: TRBJ2-7

DNA: TGCGCCAGCAGTAAAGGGACTACTTCCTACAATGAGCAGTTCTTC
CDR3: CASSKGTTSYNEQFF
length: 15
V: TRBV5-1
size: NA
D: TRBD2
J: TRBJ2-1

DNA: TGTGCCAGCAGCGTAGGGGGCGAGGTGGTAGCCCTCCACTTT
CDR3: CASSVGGEVVALHF
length: 14
V: TRBV9
size: NA
D: NA
J: TRBJ1-6

DNA: TGTGCCTGGAGCCCGACTAATCTAAATGAGCAGTTCTTC
CDR3: CAWSPTNLNEQFF
length: 13
V: TRBV30
size: NA
D: NA
J: TRBJ2-1

DNA: TGTGCCAGGAGGACTAGGTCCCTCTACGAGCAGTACTTC
CDR3: CARRTRSLYEQYF
length: 13
V: TRBV19
size: once
D: TRBD2
J: TRBJ2-7

DNA: TGTGCCAGCAGTTTCGCCAGGGGTGGCAATCAGCCCCAGCATTTT
CDR3: CASSFARGGNQPQHF
length: 15
V: TRBV6-5
size: NA
D: NA
J: TRBJ1-5

DNA: TGTGCCAGCAGTGAATATCAGGGCTCGACTGAAGCTTTCTTT
CDR3: CASSEYQGSTEAFF
length: 14
V: TRBV25-1
size: few
D: NA
J: TRBJ1-1

DNA: TGTGCCAGCAGCTTATCATCTAGCGGGAGTCGGGAGCAGTTCTTC
CDR3: CASSLSSSGSREQFF
length: 15
V: TRBV7-6
size: NA
D: TRBD2
J: TRBJ2-1

DNA: TGTGCCAGCAGTCCCGGACTGATGGGGGAGCAGTACTTC
CDR3: CASSPGLMGEQYF
length: 13
V: TRBV2
size: NA
D: NA
J: TRBJ2-7

DNA: TGCGCCAGCAGCTTGGACGTTTTAGGGACAGGGCAGTATGAGCAGTTCTTC
CDR3: CASSLDVLGTGQYEQFF
length: 17
V: TRBV5-1
size: few
D: TRBD1
J: TRBJ2-1

DNA: TGCGCCAGCAGCTTGTGGGGGGCGGACAGGGGTCTGTCGAACACTGAAGCTTTCTTT
CDR3: CASSLWGADRGLSNTEAFF
length: 19
V: TRBV5-1
size: NA
D: TRBD1
J: TRBJ1-1

DNA: TGTGCCAGCAGCTTAGTGGGGGACAGGGGGCCCTACGAGCAGTACTTC
CDR3: CASSLVGDRGPYEQYF
length: 16
V: TRBV7-9
size: NA
D: TRBD1
J: TRBJ2-7

DNA: TGTGCCACAGGGACAGGGGTCATTCAGCCCCAGCATTTT
CDR3: CATGTGVIQPQHF
length: 13
V: TRBV6-5
size: NA
D: TRBD1
J: TRBJ1-5

DNA: TGTGCCAGCAGTTACCCGGGACAGAATTACGAGCAGTACTTC
CDR3: CASSYPGQNYEQYF
length: 14
V: TRBV6-6
size: NA
D: TRBD1
J: TRBJ2-7

DNA: TGTGCCAGCAGCCCCCGGGACAGGGCGAGCTCCTACGAGCAGTACTTC
CDR3: CASSPRDRASSYEQYF
length: 16
V: TRBV7-2
size: few
D: TRBD1
J: TRBJ2-7

DNA: TGTGCCAGCGCGGAGAACACTGAAGCTTTCTTT
CDR3: CASAENTEAFF
length: 11
V: TRBV7-2
size: few
D: NA
J: TRBJ1-1

DNA: TGTGCCAGTAGTATGGGACAGGGAGGTCATCAGCCCCAGCATTTT
CDR3: CASSMGQGGHQPQHF
length: 15
V: TRBV19
size: few
D: TRBD1
J: TRBJ1-5

DNA: TGTGCCAGCAGCCCAAACGGGGACAGGGGGCTCTATGGCTACACCTTC
CDR3: CASSPNGDRGLYGYTF
length: 16
V: TRBV11-2
size: NA
D: TRBD1
J: TRBJ1-2

DNA: TGTGCCAGCAGCGTCTCGACTAGCGGGAGGGACCCCTCCTACGAGCAGTACTTC
CDR3: CASSVSTSGRDPSYEQYF
length: 18
V: TRBV9
size: NA
D: TRBD2
J: TRBJ2-7

DNA: TGTGCCAGCAGCGCGGCAGATACGCAGTATTTT
CDR3: CASSAADTQYF
length: 11
V: TRBV9
size: few
D: NA
J: TRBJ2-3

DNA: TGTGCCAGCAGTTCTTCCAACAGGGGAAATCAGCCCCAGCATTTT
CDR3: CASSSSNRGNQPQHF
length: 15
V: TRBV6-5
size: NA
D: TRBD1
J: TRBJ1-5